The present T cell receptor beta chain was sequenced within a study of blood T cell repertoires in COVID-19. Study context: Whether acute or convalescent, the COVID-19 samples came from the United States, Italy and Spain. PBMCs, B-cell-depleted T cells, or T cells provided the cDNA or gDNA that made up the material.

In the original workflow: Amplification from reference gene primers served as the basis for estimated nucleated cell counts. Repertoires were generated with immunoSEQ multiplex PCR, while TCRdb's copy carries only in-frame clones and drops some. For V, J and clone size, that table is used; D and trimming come from the DNA. The sample lists approximately 99,000 clones, approximately 82% occurring once. This CDR3 region has 15 residues. V was shortened by 6 bases and J by 4 bases, with 16 bases between the two germline ends. Germline V gene lookup returns CDR1 SNHLY and CDR2 FYNNEI. The sequenced sample consisted of peripheral blood. The chain has TRBV2 and TRBJ2-4, with D perhaps matching TRBD2 (7 bases). This clonotype originated in a woman between 65 and 79 years old with acute or convalescent COVID-19. The CDR3, as DNA: TGTGCCAGCAGGGGATGGGGGGGCACAAAAAACATTCAGTACTTC. This translates into CASRGWGGTKNIQYF.